Listed here is a single TCR beta chain. No antigen is known for it. Profiled with immunoSEQ multiplex PCR; TCRdb holds only in-frame clones, not every one. The sample has tens of thousands of clones, more than 80% seen once. The data belong to a study of OX40 agonist ivuxolimab in advanced cancers. General study results and limits: The work left the antigen specificity of expanded peripheral T cells undetermined.

Germline CDR1 is GTSNPN and CDR2 is SVGIG (reference sequence). Trimming pared 7 bases from V and 0 bases from J, leaving 16 bases between. CDR3 length equals 15 residues. Autoimmune disease history or systemic immunosuppression led to patient exclusion. The timepoints at which blood was sampled were baseline, cycle 4 day 1, and cycle 7 day 1. This receptor was identified in an adult with an advanced solid tumor such as melanoma, head and neck, liver or kidney cancer. The chain couples TRBV30 to TRBJ1-5; a possible D gene is TRBD1 (5 bases). The material sequenced was CD4+ or CD8+ T cells sorted from blood, taken in a trial of the OX40 agonist ivuxolimab. The CDR3 bases are TGTGCCTACAATTCGGGGACGTATAGCAATCAGCCCCAGCATTTT. Its translation: CAYNSGTYSNQPQHF. The variable domain in full, with the rest retrieved from reference TRBV30 and TRBJ1-5, is SQTIHQWPATLVQPVGSPLSLECTVEGTSNPNLYWYRQAAGRGLQLLFYSVGIGQISSEVPQNLSASRPQDRQFILSSKKLLLSDSGFYLCAYNSGTYSNQPQHFGDGTRLSIL.